Following are 14 T cell receptor beta chains from one sample sequenced in a study of metastatic and nonmetastatic thyroid tumors. Patients had received no treatment of any kind before thyroid surgery. TCRdb re-clonotyped the PCR reads through MiXCR. The sample yields 21,000 or so clones, approximately 30% seen once. Sequencing was performed on tumor tissue. The receptors were sampled from a female donor with papillary thyroid cancer or a benign thyroid nodule (not recorded which). Some clones in this sample may be carry-over from other donors' samples.

This clone appeared a few times. The chain couples TRBV20-1 to TRBJ2-7; TRBD2 agrees at 12 bases. CDR3 length equals 15 residues. CDR1 is DFQATT and CDR2 is SNEGSKA in the germline V gene (reference sequence). The junction had 10 bases not matched to a gene; V was cut back by 6 bases and J by 4 bases. In nucleotides, the CDR3 is TGCAGTGCCAAAGCCGGACTAGCGGGGACTTACGAGCAGTACTTC. Its translation: CSAKAGLAGTYEQYF.

This clone was detected ten times or more. A read error may explain this, as a much larger clone is one base away. As DNA, the CDR3 is TGTGCCAGCAGCGGTACAGGGAGCTCCTACAATGAGCGGTTCTTC. It encodes CASSGTGSSYNERFF. This chain connects TRBV5-5 to TRBJ2-1, with a tentative D call TRBD1 (6 bases). Germline-derived CDR1 and CDR2 are SGHKS and YYEKEE (reference sequence). This CDR3 comprises 15 residues.

Within the sample, this clone is medium-sized. This chain uses TRBV6-1 with TRBJ1-2, with 9 bases that match TRBD1. This CDR3 region has 14 residues. V lost 6 bases to trimming and J lost 2 bases; unmatched junction nucleotides: 4. Germline CDR1 MNHNS, CDR2 SASEGT. CDR3 protein: CASRTGGSNYGYTF. CDR3 nucleotide sequence: TGTGCCAGCAGAACAGGGGGCTCCAACTATGGCTACACCTTC.

This clone was observed at least ten times. This chain connects TRBV12-3 or TRBV12-4 to TRBJ1-2, with 9 positions matching TRBD1. The CDR3 runs to 15 residues. The ends lost 5 bases at V and 0 bases at J; junction bases unmatched: 4. Here the CDR3 reads CASSVWTGANYGYTF. The CDR3 nucleotides are TGTGCCAGCAGTGTATGGACAGGGGCTAACTATGGCTACACCTTC.

The sample holds many counts of this clone. This clone may be a read error of a much larger clone one base away. The chain couples TRBV11-2 to TRBJ2-5, with a weak D call TRBD2 (6 bases). Germline values: CDR1 SGHAT, CDR2 FQNNGV. CDR3 length: 15 amino acids. V was pared by 5 bases and J by 1 base, with 14 bases between. For the CDR3, the DNA is TGTGCCAGCAGCCCGGGGGTGCGGGTCCAAGAGACCCAGTACTTC. This gives the protein CASSPGVRVQETQYF.

This clone has a count of ten or more. The genes are TRBV20-1 and TRBJ2-1, with TRBD1 as a possible D gene (5 bases). CDR1 is DFQATT, CDR2 SNEGSKA, per germline (reference sequence). The CDR3 is 11 residues long. V shed 6 bases and J shed 8 bases, with 11 bases lying between them. The CDR3, as DNA: TGCAGTGCGGGATCAGGGTATGAGCAGTTCTTC. Amino acid sequence: CSAGSGYEQFF.

Concerning this clone itself: Since a much larger clone is just one base distant, this may be a read error. The genes are TRBV18 and TRBJ2-5; no reliable D call. The germline CDR1 and CDR2 sequences are KGHSH and LQKENI. The CDR3 consists of 12 residues. Deletions cut 8 bases from V and 5 bases from J, with 12 bases between. CDR3: CASLSPRETQYF. The CDR3, as DNA: TGTGCCAGCCTCAGCCCCCGGGAGACCCAGTACTTC. Drawing the rest from reference TRBV18 and TRBJ2-5, the complete variable domain is NAGVMQNPRHLVRRRGQEARLRCSPMKGHSHVYWYRQLPEEGLKFMVYLQKENIIDESGMPKERFSAEFPKEGPSILRIQQVVRGDSAAYFCASLSPRETQYFGPGTRLLVL.

This chain links TRBV2 with TRBJ2-1; TRBD2 aligns across 8 bases. The V gene end was trimmed by 0 bases and the J gene end by 6 bases; junction bases not matched to a gene: 13. CDR3 length: 18 residues. CDR1 is SNHLY and CDR2 is FYNNEI in the germline V gene. The chain's CDR3 is CASSEAPPGGVLGNEQFF. CDR3 DNA sequence: TGTGCCAGCAGTGAAGCCCCGCCGGGGGGGGTACTAGGCAATGAGCAGTTCTTC.

This chain joins TRBV5-1 and TRBJ1-2; 7 bases match TRBD1. V was clipped by 0 bases and J by 5 bases; unmatched bases: 4. The germline V gene has CDR1 SGHRS and CDR2 YFSETQ. The CDR3 spans 14 residues. This CDR3 is CASSLDGTVYGYTF. In DNA, the CDR3 is TGCGCCAGCAGCTTGGACGGGACAGTTTATGGCTACACCTTC.

This clone was seen repeatedly, ten times or more. The gene calls are TRBV11-2 and TRBJ2-1; D unclear. The CDR3 contains 12 residues. Germline-derived CDR1 and CDR2 are SGHAT and FQNNGV. V shed 1 base and J shed 10 bases, with 8 bases lying between them. CDR3 region: CASSLALREQFF. CDR3 coding DNA: TGTGCCAGCAGCTTAGCTCTCCGGGAGCAGTTCTTC.

The rearrangement uses TRBV5-1 and TRBJ2-3; 10 bases match TRBD2. V trimming: 2 bases; J trimming: 7 bases; junction bases outside the gene matches: 10. Germline loops: CDR1 SGHRS, CDR2 YFSETQ. This CDR3 contains 16 residues. The CDR3 nucleotides read TGCGCCAGCAGCTTATCTACTAGCGGGGTTACAAATACGCAGTATTTT. This translates into CASSLSTSGVTNTQYF. The whole variable domain, remainder taken from reference TRBV5-1 and TRBJ2-3, is KAGVTQTPRYLIKTRGQQVTLSCSPISGHRSVSWYQQTPGQGLQFLFEYFSETQRNKGNFPGRFSGRQFSNSRSEMNVSTLELGDSALYLCASSLSTSGVTNTQYFGPGTRLTVL.

This clone was observed many times. This sequence joins TRBV24-1 and TRBJ1-5, with D tentatively TRBD1 (6 bases). The CDR3 covers 14 residues. Per the germline V gene, CDR1 is KGHDR and CDR2 is SFDVKD. The V and J ends lost 9 bases and 2 bases respectively, with 13 bases between them. This CDR3 reads CATEDSTRNQPQHF. CDR3 nucleotides: TGTGCCACCGAGGACAGTACTCGCAATCAGCCCCAGCATTTT.

This clone was seen repeatedly, ten times or more. The chain carries TRBV3-1 and TRBJ1-2; 9 bases match TRBD1. CDR3 length: 14 residues. Germline V gives CDR1 LGHDT, CDR2 YNNKEL (reference sequence). The V and J ends lost 6 bases and 3 bases, in that order; junction bases with no gene match: 5. CDR3 protein: CASRQTGGHYGYTF. The CDR3 nucleotides are TGTGCCAGCAGACAGACAGGGGGGCACTATGGCTACACCTTC.

This clone came up a few times. This may stem from a read error, because a much larger clone lies one nucleotide away. This chain links TRBV20-1 with TRBJ2-7; D might be TRBD1 or TRBD2, each matching 6 bases. The CDR3 contains 15 residues. Trimming took off 2 bases at V and 1 base at J, with 15 bases between the two ends. Germline V lookup: CDR1 DFQATT, CDR2 SNEGSKA (reference sequence). The CDR3 here is CSARLEGGSSYEQYF. The CDR3 region has the DNA TGCAGTGCTAGACTGGAGGGGGGCTCTTCCTACGAGCAGTACTTC.